This record concerns one TCR beta chain sequence. Its cognate antigen has yet to be identified. Base qualities are missing; no much larger clone stands one base away. For repertoire sequencing, TCR beta CDR3 regions were amplified from RNA transcripts. HTBI primers and the Qiagen OneStep RT-PCR kit were used in a first-round RT-PCR, which was followed by a second-round multiplex PCR, size selection and purification. Sequencing of the libraries was carried out on an Illumina HiSeq2000 in paired-end mode with 100 bp reads. For the original study's pipeline: SOAPnuke was used for read processing, and reads with adapters, uncalled bases, a mean Phred below 15, or no exact constant-primer or identifier match were discarded. COPE v1.2.5 was used to merge the high-quality paired reads. Clonotypes were defined as unique nucleotide sequences and were aligned to IMGT TRB V, D and J references using MiTCR v1.1. The analysis was limited to V-J combinations with a frequency above 0.0001, which together covered roughly 99% of the repertoires. A TCR clonal expansion and chaos score per V-J combination was defined as the ratio of F50 clonal expansion to chaos observed in the TCRdist matrix. Welch's t-statistics and random forest were used to reduce features to about a dozen V-J combinations, which were fed into a naive Bayes classifier. Thyroid-blood repertoire similarity was quantified with the Morisita-Horn index. TCRdb ran its own pipeline on the public reads, namely fastp trimming at Q25 and MiXCR clone calling, and kept in-frame beta chains. Each CDR3 protein gets just one entry, which takes the most common genes and DNA from the rows behind it. TCRdb, not the original authors, processed these V and J calls. The sample records almost 750,000 distinct CDR3 sequences, roughly two fifths of which are singletons. Approximately 46% of the sample is held by the ten biggest clonotypes.

The source of the sample is a study of Graves' ophthalmopathy and Graves' hyperthyroidism (dated by TCRdb to between 2018 and 2020). Looking at the study overall: Peripheral blood samples were taken at the time of initial diagnosis, before any treatment was given. In roughly 6 hyperthyroidism patients, T-cell repertoires of thyroid tissue and blood were compared. In total, 135 blood samples were TCR-sequenced: 40 to 45 ophthalmopathy, roughly 77 hyperthyroidism and some 17 hyperthyroidism-to-ophthalmopathy patients. The independent validation cohort included about 19 hyperthyroidism patients plus 17 patients who later progressed from hyperthyroidism to ophthalmopathy. After sampling, hyperthyroidism patients received methimazole starting at 30 mg daily, and ophthalmopathy patients received high-dose intravenous methylprednisolone. A discovery set of 100 patients (approximately 45 ophthalmopathy, about 55 stable hyperthyroidism) was enrolled to explore V-J signatures distinguishing ophthalmopathy from hyperthyroidism. The study used signatures of the TCR beta repertoire to tell Graves' ophthalmopathy apart from Graves' hyperthyroidism and to predict which patients would progress to ophthalmopathy. Results the study describes overall, beyond this receptor: In validation, the model predicted ophthalmopathy progression with about 70% sensitivity and around 72% specificity; some 13 predicted patients were CT-confirmed with GO in a median of approximately 6.5 months. No statistical method was used to predetermine the sample size, and group allocation was not hidden from the investigators. Most expanded thyroid clonotypes with frequency above 0.001 were also detected in blood, suggesting blood repertoires may reflect the thyroid immune response. The 13-signature model separated ophthalmopathy from stable hyperthyroidism with approximately 90% sensitivity and around 84% specificity in cross-validation, and 80%/75% in the test set.

As encoded in the germline V gene, CDR1 is SNHLY while CDR2 is FYNNEI. Cut back by 11 bases and 0 bases, the V and J ends lie 14 bases apart. The CDR3 contains 15 residues, cysteine and phenylalanine counted. Of all the DNA, just the CDR3 is kept, 45 bases in frame from base 1. Patients with ophthalmopathy had moderately to severely active disease, with a Clinical Activity Score of 3 or more, a NOSPECS grade of 4 or more, and a disease duration of less than 3 months. Anyone with other autoimmune diseases, uncontrolled infections, pregnancy or lactation was excluded from the study. Clinical symptoms, serum thyroxine, TRAb, thyroid ultrasound and orbital computed tomography formed the basis of the diagnosis. Ficoll-Paque density gradient centrifugation was used to isolate PBMCs from around 10 ml of fresh peripheral blood. Trizol reagent was used to extract the total RNA, and its quality was then checked on an Agilent 2100 Bioanalyzer.

The chain is made from TRBV2 and TRBJ2-6, with the D segment identity uncertain. The sequencing input was peripheral blood. The receptor was isolated from an adult man with Graves' ophthalmopathy. The DNA is TGTGCCGGCACAGCTGCGACCTCTGGGGCCAACGTCCTGACTTTC. It is translated as CAGTAATSGANVLTF. Reference TRBV2 and TRBJ2-6 proteins supply the regions before and after the CDR3; the full variable domain is: EPEVTQTPSHQVTQMGQEVILRCVPISNHLYFYWYRQILGQKVEFLVSFYNNEISEKSEIFDDQFSVERPDGSNFTLKIRSTKLEDSAMYFCAGTAATSGANVLTFGAGSRLTVL.